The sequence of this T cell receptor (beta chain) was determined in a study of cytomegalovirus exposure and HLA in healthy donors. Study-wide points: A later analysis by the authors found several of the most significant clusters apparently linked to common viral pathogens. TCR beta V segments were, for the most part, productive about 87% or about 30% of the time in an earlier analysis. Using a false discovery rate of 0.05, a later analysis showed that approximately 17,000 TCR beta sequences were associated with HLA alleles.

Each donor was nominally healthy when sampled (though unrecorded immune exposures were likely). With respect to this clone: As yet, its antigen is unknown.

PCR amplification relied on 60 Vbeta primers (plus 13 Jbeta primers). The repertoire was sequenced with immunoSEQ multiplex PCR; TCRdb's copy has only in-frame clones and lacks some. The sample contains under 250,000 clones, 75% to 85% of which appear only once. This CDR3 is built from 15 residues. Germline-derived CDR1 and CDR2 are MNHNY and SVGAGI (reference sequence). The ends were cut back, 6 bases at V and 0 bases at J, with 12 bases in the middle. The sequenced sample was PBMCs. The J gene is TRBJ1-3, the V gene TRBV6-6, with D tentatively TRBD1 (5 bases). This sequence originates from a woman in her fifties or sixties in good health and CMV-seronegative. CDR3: CASSSDRHSGNTIYF. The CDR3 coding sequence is TGTGCCAGCAGCAGTGACAGACACTCTGGAAACACCATATATTTT.